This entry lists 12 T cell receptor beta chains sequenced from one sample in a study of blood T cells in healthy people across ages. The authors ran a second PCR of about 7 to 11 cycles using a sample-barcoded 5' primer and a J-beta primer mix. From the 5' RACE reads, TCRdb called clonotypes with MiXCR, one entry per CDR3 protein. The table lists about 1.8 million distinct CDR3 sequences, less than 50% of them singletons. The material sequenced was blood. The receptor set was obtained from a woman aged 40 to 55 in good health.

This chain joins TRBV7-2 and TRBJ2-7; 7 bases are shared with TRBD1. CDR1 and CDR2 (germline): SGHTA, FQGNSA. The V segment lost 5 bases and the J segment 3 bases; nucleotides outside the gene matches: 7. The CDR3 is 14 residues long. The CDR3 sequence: CASSTGARRYEQYF. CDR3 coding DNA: TGTGCCAGCAGCACAGGGGCTCGGCGCTACGAGCAGTACTTC.

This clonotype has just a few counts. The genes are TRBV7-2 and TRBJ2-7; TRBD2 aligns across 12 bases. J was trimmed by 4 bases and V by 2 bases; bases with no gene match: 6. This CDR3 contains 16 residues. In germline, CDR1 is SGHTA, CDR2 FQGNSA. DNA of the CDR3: TGTGCCAGCAGCTTAATCGCCACTAGCGGGGGGTACGAGCAGTACTTC. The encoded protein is CASSLIATSGGYEQYF.

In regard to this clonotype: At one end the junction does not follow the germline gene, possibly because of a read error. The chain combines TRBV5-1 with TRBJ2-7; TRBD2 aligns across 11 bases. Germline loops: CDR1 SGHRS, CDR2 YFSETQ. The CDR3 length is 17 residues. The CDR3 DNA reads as TGCGCCAGCAGCGCGCCTACCGGGACTAGCGGAATCAATGAGCGGTACTTC. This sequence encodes CASSAPTGTSGINERYF.

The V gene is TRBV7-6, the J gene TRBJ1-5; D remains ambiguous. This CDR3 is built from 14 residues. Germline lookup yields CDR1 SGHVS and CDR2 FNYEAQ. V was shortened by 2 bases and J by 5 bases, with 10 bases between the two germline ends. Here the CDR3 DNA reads TGTGCCAGCAGCTTACAAGGGAAATATCAGCCCCAGCATTTT. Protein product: CASSLQGKYQPQHF.

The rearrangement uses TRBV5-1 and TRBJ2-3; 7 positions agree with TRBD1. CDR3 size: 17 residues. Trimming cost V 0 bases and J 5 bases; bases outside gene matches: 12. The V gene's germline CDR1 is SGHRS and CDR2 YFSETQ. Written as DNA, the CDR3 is TGCGCCAGCAGCTTGGAGGGGGCAGCGAGGTTCTTAGATACGCAGTATTTT. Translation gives CASSLEGAARFLDTQYF.

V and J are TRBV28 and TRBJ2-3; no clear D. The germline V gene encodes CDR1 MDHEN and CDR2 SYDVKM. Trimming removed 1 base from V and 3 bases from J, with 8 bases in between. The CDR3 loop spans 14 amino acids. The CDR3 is CASSLSVETDTQYF. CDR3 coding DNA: TGTGCCAGCAGTTTATCGGTGGAAACAGATACGCAGTATTTT.

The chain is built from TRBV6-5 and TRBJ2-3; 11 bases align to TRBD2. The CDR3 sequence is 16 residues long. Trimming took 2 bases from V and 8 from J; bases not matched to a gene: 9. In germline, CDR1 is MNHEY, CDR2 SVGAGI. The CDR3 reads CASSYGLAGGLATQYF. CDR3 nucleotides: TGTGCCAGCAGTTACGGGCTAGCGGGGGGCCTTGCTACGCAGTATTTT.

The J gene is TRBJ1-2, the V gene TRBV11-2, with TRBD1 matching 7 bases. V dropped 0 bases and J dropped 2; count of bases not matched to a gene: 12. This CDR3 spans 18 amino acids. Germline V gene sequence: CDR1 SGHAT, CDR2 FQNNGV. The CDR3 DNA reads TGTGCCAGCAGCTTAGATGAGGGGACAGCGGCATTAAACTATGGCTACACCTTC. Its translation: CASSLDEGTAALNYGYTF.

CDR3 bases: TGCAGCGACTCGGCATACAATGAGCAGTTCTTC. This gives the protein CSDSAYNEQFF. This chain links TRBV29-1 with TRBJ2-1; D call uncertain. V gave up 7 bases and J gave up 4 bases, with 8 bases separating them. This CDR3 is 11 amino acids long. The germline V gene has CDR1 SQVTM and CDR2 ANQGSEA.

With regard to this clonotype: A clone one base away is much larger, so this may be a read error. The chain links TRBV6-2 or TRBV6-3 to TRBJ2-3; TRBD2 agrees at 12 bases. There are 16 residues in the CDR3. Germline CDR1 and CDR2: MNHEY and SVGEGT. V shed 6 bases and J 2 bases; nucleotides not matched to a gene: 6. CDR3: CASSTGLAGTTDTQYF. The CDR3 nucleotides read TGTGCCAGCAGCACCGGACTAGCGGGGACCACAGATACGCAGTATTTT.

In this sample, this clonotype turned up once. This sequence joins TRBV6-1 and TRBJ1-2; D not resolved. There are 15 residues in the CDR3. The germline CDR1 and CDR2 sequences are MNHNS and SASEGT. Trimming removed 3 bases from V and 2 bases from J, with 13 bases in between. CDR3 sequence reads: CASSEVLGSNYGYTF. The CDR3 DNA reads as TGTGCCAGCAGTGAGGTTCTTGGCAGCAACTATGGCTACACCTTC.

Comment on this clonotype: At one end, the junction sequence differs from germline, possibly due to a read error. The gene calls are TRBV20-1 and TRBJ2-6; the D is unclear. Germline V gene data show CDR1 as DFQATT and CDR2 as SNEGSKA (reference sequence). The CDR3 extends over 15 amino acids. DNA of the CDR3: TGCAGTGCTAGAGTATTGAACTCTGGGGACAACGTCCTGACTTTC. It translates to CSARVLNSGDNVLTF.